This entry lists 31 T cell receptor beta chains sequenced from one sample in a study of T cell changes during pregnancy in multiple sclerosis. The protocol was immunoSEQ multiplex PCR, while the TCRdb copy is restricted to in-frame clones and leaves out a portion. This sample has tens of thousands of clones, with over 85% found just once. This specimen was peripheral blood, taken in the third trimester of pregnancy. The receptor source for this set is a female donor in good health, enrolled as a control in a pregnancy study.

The chain is built from TRBV11-3 and TRBJ2-1, with TRBD2 matching over 10 bases. V lost 5 bases, J lost 10 bases, and 11 bases stayed unmatched. Germline assignment: CDR1 SGHNT and CDR2 YENEEA. The CDR3 extends over 15 amino acids. CDR3 region: CASSPWTSGIAEQFF. The CDR3 DNA is TGTGCCAGCAGCCCATGGACTAGCGGCATCGCCGAGCAGTTCTTC.

This chain connects TRBV18 to TRBJ2-7; 8 positions agree with TRBD2. The germline gives CDR1 KGHSH, CDR2 LQKENI. The CDR3 has 15 residues. V shed 2 bases, J shed 6 bases, and the junction held 9 bases outside the gene matches. The DNA of the CDR3 is TGTGCCAGCTCACCATCAATAGCGGGATTGGGCGAGCAGTACTTC. Translating gives CASSPSIAGLGEQYF.

The chain links TRBV28 to TRBJ2-7; TRBD1 aligns across 11 bases. This CDR3 contains 11 residues. Germline CDR1 is MDHEN and CDR2 is SYDVKM. CDR3 nucleotide sequence: TGTGGGGGACAGGGGGCCTACGAGCAGTACTTC. The encoded protein is CGGQGAYEQYF.

The CDR3, as DNA: TGTGCCAGCAGTTTTAGTGCTAGCGGCTACGAGCAGTACTTC. It codes for CASSFSASGYEQYF. The chain combines TRBV27 with TRBJ2-7; 7 nucleotides line up with TRBD2. This CDR3 has 14 residues. Germline V gene data show CDR1 as MNHEY and CDR2 as SMNVEV (reference sequence). With V trimmed by 3 bases and J by 3 bases, 5 bases remained unmatched.

The CDR3 protein is CASSPGPGGGPYEQYF. The CDR3 region has the DNA TGTGCCAGCAGCCCCGGGCCTGGCGGGGGTCCCTACGAGCAGTACTTC. This chain uses TRBV7-8 with TRBJ2-7, with 7 bases lining up with TRBD2. This CDR3 spans 16 amino acids. Germline trimming cut 5 bases from V and 2 bases from J; bases unmatched to any gene: 12. Per germline, CDR1 SGHVS and CDR2 FQNEAQ.

This clone was observed a single time. This chain joins TRBV6-1 and TRBJ1-2; D gene unclear. V lost 2 bases and J 3 bases, leaving 10 bases between the germline ends. The CDR3 extends over 14 amino acids. Germline CDR1 MNHNS, CDR2 SASEGT. CDR3 sequence (DNA): TGTGCCAGCAGTGAAATTACGAGTTACTATGGCTACACCTTC. Translated: CASSEITSYYGYTF.

The sample holds one count of this clone. This rearrangement joins TRBV6-5 to TRBJ1-1; unclear D gene. Germline assignment: CDR1 MNHEY and CDR2 SVGAGI. The CDR3 sequence is 15 residues long. Trimming removed 2 bases at V and 4 bases at J, with 14 bases between. The CDR3 DNA reads TGTGCCAGCAGTTACAATGTTCTGAGGCCCACTGAAGCTTTCTTT. It codes for CASSYNVLRPTEAFF.

This chain joins TRBV7-9 and TRBJ2-2; the match to TRBD1 covers 9 bases. Germline V gene data show CDR1 as SEHNR and CDR2 as FQNEAQ (reference sequence). The V segment lost 2 bases and the J segment 4 bases; nucleotides outside the gene matches: 5. The CDR3 totals 16 residues. The CDR3 loop is CASSLSGTGTTGELFF. The CDR3, as DNA: TGTGCCAGCAGCTTATCAGGGACAGGGACCACCGGGGAGCTGTTTTTT.

The CDR3 sequence: CASRVAGSYNEQFF. CDR3 nucleotides: TGTGCCAGTAGGGTCGCGGGAAGCTACAATGAGCAGTTCTTC. The rearrangement joins TRBV19 to TRBJ2-1, with D maybe TRBD2 (6 bases). Germline V gene sequence: CDR1 LNHDA, CDR2 SQIVND (reference sequence). The CDR3 spans 14 residues. Trimming cost V 6 bases and J 3 bases, with 12 bases left between them.

V usage is TRBV19 and J usage is TRBJ2-3; 7 bases fit TRBD2. With V trimmed by 2 bases and J by 0 bases, 5 bases remained unmatched. Germline V gene sequence: CDR1 LNHDA, CDR2 SQIVND (reference sequence). CDR3 length equals 16 residues. The CDR3 nucleotides read TGTGCCAGTAGTATAATAGGCGGGAGTAGCACAGATACGCAGTATTTT. The encoded protein is CASSIIGGSSTDTQYF.

The V call is TRBV5-1, the J call TRBJ1-1; 9 bases map to TRBD1. The CDR3 sequence is 16 residues long. Germline values: CDR1 SGHRS, CDR2 YFSETQ. The J segment lost 1 base and the V segment lost 3 bases, leaving 7 bases of the junction unmatched. CDR3 nucleotide sequence: TGCGCCAGCAGCTCCCCGGACAGGGGACGGAACACTGAAGCTTTCTTT. Amino acids: CASSSPDRGRNTEAFF.

The CDR3 loop is CSVKGQYEQYF. The CDR3 coding sequence is TGCAGCGTTAAGGGACAGTACGAGCAGTACTTC. This chain links TRBV29-1 with TRBJ2-7, with TRBD1 identical over 7 bases. Trimming took 5 bases from V and 4 from J; bases not matched to a gene: 2. This CDR3 region has 11 residues. Germline V gene lookup returns CDR1 SQVTM and CDR2 ANQGSEA.

CDR3 DNA sequence: TGTGCCACTAGACGGGGGGGTCCGACTTCGGGCGGGGAGCTGTTTTTT. Its protein is CATRRGGPTSGGELFF. The chain joins TRBV5-4 to TRBJ2-2, with 8 nucleotides matching TRBD2. The CDR3 has 16 residues. CDR1 and CDR2 from the germline V gene are SGHNT and YYREEE (reference sequence). Trimming removed 9 bases from V and 7 bases from J; junction bases left unmatched: 17.

This clone was picked up a small number of times. This chain joins TRBV2 and TRBJ1-5, with D possibly being TRBD1 (5 bases). The V gene's germline CDR1 is SNHLY and CDR2 FYNNEI. V was trimmed by 0 bases and J by 7 bases, leaving 25 bases between them. The CDR3 extends over 19 amino acids. The CDR3 loop reads CASSEARRLGREVRQPQHF. The CDR3 bases are TGTGCCAGCAGTGAAGCGAGGAGGTTGGGCAGGGAGGTGAGGCAGCCCCAGCATTTT.

The chain is built from TRBV5-1 and TRBJ2-5; D perhaps matches TRBD2 (6 bases). The germline V gene has CDR1 SGHRS and CDR2 YFSETQ. The length of the CDR3 is 14 residues. Trimming pared 0 bases from V and 1 base from J, leaving 7 bases between. This CDR3 is CASSLGAGQETQYF. In DNA, the CDR3 is TGCGCCAGCAGCTTGGGAGCGGGCCAAGAGACCCAGTACTTC.

The J gene is TRBJ2-5, the V gene TRBV28; D is uncertain. The CDR3 runs 16 residues. The V gene lost 5 bases and the J gene lost 5 bases, with 21 bases spanning the gap. The germline V gene has CDR1 MDHEN and CDR2 SYDVKM. The CDR3 is CASSPLLESRDETQYF. The CDR3 DNA reads TGTGCCAGCAGTCCCCTCTTAGAGAGTAGAGATGAGACCCAGTACTTC.

The rearrangement links TRBV5-8 to TRBJ2-7; weak D call: TRBD2 (6 bases). V dropped 5 bases and J dropped 4 bases, with 16 bases sitting between them. CDR1 SGHTS and CDR2 YDEGEE come from the germline V gene. This CDR3 spans 14 amino acids. The CDR3 DNA follows: TGTGCCAGCAGGGCACGGCTAGCGATTTACGAGCAGTACTTC. It is translated as CASRARLAIYEQYF.

The CDR3 protein is CASSSGLAGGTAEQYF. The CDR3 DNA follows: TGTGCCAGCAGCTCGGGACTAGCGGGAGGCACGGCCGAGCAGTACTTC. V usage is TRBV7-2 and J usage is TRBJ2-7, with TRBD2 identical over 15 bases. This CDR3 spans 16 amino acids. Germline CDR1 and CDR2: SGHTA and FQGNSA. V shed 4 bases and J 6 bases; nucleotides not matched to a gene: 7.

V and J are TRBV27 and TRBJ2-7; D is ambiguous. Germline CDR1 is MNHEY and CDR2 is SMNVEV (reference sequence). The CDR3 length is 15 residues. V lost 6 bases to trimming and J lost 0 bases, with 15 bases between them. Here the CDR3 DNA reads TGTGCCAGCAGCCCCGAGCTCTCTTACTCCTACGAGCAGTACTTC. Its protein is CASSPELSYSYEQYF.

V and J are TRBV9 and TRBJ2-3, with 12 bases aligning to TRBD2. Losses at the gene ends were 2 bases for V and 6 bases for J; bases not matched to a gene: 7. This CDR3 region has 16 residues. In germline, CDR1 is SGDLS, CDR2 YYNGEE. CDR3 in amino acids: CASSVTSGSRADTQYF. CDR3 DNA sequence: TGTGCCAGCAGCGTGACTAGCGGGAGTCGGGCGGATACGCAGTATTTT. Supplemented by reference TRBV9 and TRBJ2-3, the full variable domain reads DSGVTQTPKHLITATGQRVTLRCSPRSGDLSVYWYQQSLDQGLQFLIQYYNGEERAKGNILERFSAQQFPDLHSELNLSSLELGDSALYFCASSVTSGSRADTQYFGPGTRLTVL.

The chain links TRBV7-2 to TRBJ1-5; TRBD1 agrees at 8 bases. The germline CDR1 and CDR2 sequences are SGHTA and FQGNSA. Trimming removed 1 base from V and 7 bases from J; junction bases left unmatched: 3. CDR3 size: 14 residues. The CDR3: CASSLDRGRQPQHF. The CDR3 coding sequence is TGTGCCAGCAGCTTAGACAGGGGGAGGCAGCCCCAGCATTTT.

This chain joins TRBV4-1 and TRBJ2-2; 9 bases are a match to TRBD1. The CDR3 has 15 residues. The J segment lost 5 bases and the V segment lost 4 bases, leaving 5 bases of the junction unmatched. Germline V lookup: CDR1 MGHRA, CDR2 YSYEKL. Here the CDR3 reads CASSRGTGRTGELFF. The CDR3, as DNA: TGCGCCAGCAGCCGCGGGACAGGGCGTACCGGGGAGCTGTTTTTT.

The gene calls are TRBV7-9 and TRBJ1-2; 9 nucleotides line up with TRBD1. The CDR3 extends over 13 amino acids. Trimming cost V 6 bases and J 5 bases; bases outside gene matches: 4. Germline V gene data show CDR1 as SEHNR and CDR2 as FQNEAQ (reference sequence). Here the CDR3 reads CASSAGTGYGYTF. Here the CDR3 DNA reads TGTGCCAGCAGTGCCGGGACAGGGTATGGCTACACCTTC.

The chain combines TRBV10-2 with TRBJ1-5; TRBD1 agrees at 10 bases. V trimming: 3 bases; J trimming: 5 bases; junction bases outside the gene matches: 7. The CDR3 loop spans 16 amino acids. CDR1 is WSHSY and CDR2 is SAAADI in the germline V gene. CDR3 nucleotides: TGCGCCAGCAGTGACCCGACAGGGGGCCTTTATCAGCCCCAGCATTTT. Translated: CASSDPTGGLYQPQHF.

The V gene is TRBV19, the J gene TRBJ2-1; 11 nucleotides agree with TRBD2. CDR1 and CDR2 from the germline V gene are LNHDA and SQIVND (reference sequence). The CDR3 loop spans 17 amino acids. With 4 bases clipped from V and 4 bases from J, the junction kept 9 bases outside the gene matches. In DNA, the CDR3 is TGTGCCAGTAGTAGCCGCTCTAGCGGGAGGTCATACAATGAGCAGTTCTTC. The encoded protein is CASSSRSSGRSYNEQFF.

The chain recombines TRBV28 with TRBJ2-1; 7 bases align to TRBD2. V was pared by 4 bases and J by 2 bases, with 2 bases of the junction left unmatched. This CDR3 contains 14 residues. Germline CDR1 and CDR2: MDHEN and SYDVKM. CDR3 residues: CASSSAGTYNEQFF. In DNA, the CDR3 is TGTGCCAGCAGTTCAGCGGGGACCTACAATGAGCAGTTCTTC.

This sequence joins TRBV5-5 and TRBJ2-7; 8 bases map to TRBD2. This CDR3 has 14 amino acids. The junction had 7 bases not matched to a gene; V was cut back by 2 bases and J by 6 bases. Germline lookup yields CDR1 SGHKS and CDR2 YYEKEE (reference sequence). For the CDR3, the DNA is TGTGCCAGCAGCTTCGGCGGGAGGACTCCCGAGCAGTACTTC. It is translated as CASSFGGRTPEQYF. Using reference TRBV5-5 and TRBJ2-7 for the parts outside the CDR3, the full variable domain is DAGVTQSPTHLIKTRGQQVTLRCSPISGHKSVSWYQQVLGQGPQFIFQYYEKEERGRGNFPDRFSARQFPNYSSELNVNALLLGDSALYLCASSFGGRTPEQYFGPGTRLTVT.

The V gene is TRBV9, the J gene TRBJ2-5, with a possible D match to TRBD2 (5 bases). V was pared by 4 bases and J by 0 bases, with 7 bases between. In germline, CDR1 is SGDLS, CDR2 YYNGEE. The CDR3 totals 13 residues. CDR3: CASSFSDQETQYF. CDR3 coding DNA: TGTGCCAGCAGCTTTAGCGACCAAGAGACCCAGTACTTC. Variable domain in full (rest from reference TRBV9 and TRBJ2-5): DSGVTQTPKHLITATGQRVTLRCSPRSGDLSVYWYQQSLDQGLQFLIQYYNGEERAKGNILERFSAQQFPDLHSELNLSSLELGDSALYFCASSFSDQETQYFGPGTRLLVL.

This CDR3 is CASSFGREETQYF. The CDR3 DNA reads as TGTGCCAGCAGTTTCGGGCGGGAAGAGACCCAGTACTTC. The chain uses TRBV28 and TRBJ2-5; the D gene is possibly TRBD2 (5 bases). V lost 3 bases and J lost 3, with 8 bases in between. Germline CDR1 reads MDHEN; CDR2 reads SYDVKM. The CDR3 has 13 residues.

The chain carries TRBV5-1 and TRBJ2-7; TRBD2 is a possible D gene (5 bases). The CDR3 spans 12 residues. Germline values: CDR1 SGHRS, CDR2 YFSETQ. V lost 0 bases, J lost 6 bases, and 7 bases lay in between. The CDR3 sequence: CASSLGEREQYF. CDR3 nucleotide sequence: TGCGCCAGCAGCTTGGGGGAGCGCGAGCAGTACTTC.

The chain employs TRBV15 and TRBJ2-5, with D maybe TRBD1 (6 bases). There are 15 residues in the CDR3. V lost 3 bases, J lost 4 bases, and 15 bases lay in between. Germline assignment: CDR1 LNHNV and CDR2 YYDKDF (reference sequence). The CDR3 reads CATSSQDRGRETQYF. As DNA, the CDR3 is TGTGCCACCAGCAGCCAGGACAGAGGGAGAGAGACCCAGTACTTC.